This TCR beta chain was found in a study of response to subunit inactivated influenza vaccine. Study-wide findings and caveats: The authors proposed limited new T cell recruitment per seasonal influenza vaccination.

A remark on this clonotype: Antigen unknown.

A single record per CDR3 protein comes from TCRdb applying MiXCR to the RT-PCR reads. The sample includes 600,000 to 700,000 distinct CDR3 sequences, about 14% seen only once; the top ten take less than 8.5%. The CDR3 runs to 17 residues. V was pared by 5 bases and J by 3 bases, with 11 bases of the junction left unmatched. Germline V gene data show CDR1 as KGHSH and CDR2 as LQKENI. The chain links TRBV18 to TRBJ1-2; 11 bases are shared with TRBD1. The TCR originated in a man aged 50 to 59 who received an inactivated influenza vaccine. The material sequenced was PBMCs from blood, taken approximately 15 days before vaccination. The CDR3 loop reads CASSTPLRTGGDYGYTF. CDR3 nucleotides: TGTGCCAGCTCAACCCCTCTTCGGACAGGGGGCGACTATGGCTACACCTTC.